This section outlines one T cell receptor (beta chain) sequence together with its context. There are many counts of this clone. Its binding antigen is unknown. No much larger clone exists at a distance of one base, and base qualities are not known. The treatment or condition label corresponds to: high-dose cyclophosphamide on days +3 and +4 as single-agent GVHD prophylaxis. PTCy patients received busulfan and fludarabine conditioning, a related or unrelated marrow graft, and cyclophosphamide on days +3 and +4. PTCy-treated patients came from a prospective multi-institutional clinical trial. Peripheral blood and bone marrow mononuclear cells were isolated by Ficoll-Hypaque density centrifugation and cryopreserved. The data are from a study of T cells after posttransplantation cyclophosphamide listed by TCRdb under 2016. Context from the whole study: T cell repertoire reconstitution was tracked by TRB sequencing after myeloablative bone marrow transplantation in which posttransplantation cyclophosphamide was used as GVHD prophylaxis. Antigen receptor sequencing covered samples from 30 to 45 PTCy-treated patients and some 15 of their related bone marrow donors. TRB sequencing was performed on blood from all 35 or so PTCy patients with 1-year posttransplant specimens. Because TRA and TRB clonality were tightly correlated in 9 samples, subsequent TCR analyses were focused on TRB only. Public TRB sequences were checked against a database of over 3,500 sequences associated with responses to pathogens, tumor antigens, self-antigens and alloantigens. In 3 patients, TRB sequencing was also performed on up to roughly 3 more blood samples taken 2 to 5.2 years after transplant, and in 4 patients, pretransplant blood was also TRB-sequenced.

TRB sequencing was run on genomic DNA with either the immunoSEQ assay at survey resolution or the hsTCRB kit. As for the authors' bioinformatics: The immunoSEQ software handled initial read processing, and the LymphoSeq R package was used for repertoire analyses. Clonality was computed as 1 minus normalized Shannon entropy, and a Gini coefficient was also calculated for each TRB dataset. To infer phenotypes in unsorted samples, TRB sequences from sorted subsets of the recipient or donor were mapped onto the unsorted samples of the same recipient. Here the immuneACCESS table is served through TCRdb, limited to in-frame sequences with V and J called. Missing clones are a known gap in these copies; in checked studies unresolved V genes cover under half, and the rest lacks a known reason. That table furnishes V, J and clone size, whereas the DNA furnished D and trimming. For this sample, 3,500 to 4,500 clones appear and none is a singleton. Under 15% of the sample lies in the top ten.

V is shortened by 0 bases, J by 4 bases, and the region joining them spans 13 bases. The CDR3 contains 15 residues, cysteine and phenylalanine counted. The retained sequence is limited to the CDR3, 45 bases, with the frame set at the first base. The germline V gene sets CDR1 to KGHSH and CDR2 to LQKENI. Broad study findings and their caveats: Across some 45 patients, TRB clonality was highly associated with recipient CMV seropositivity and CMV reactivation, and PTCy diversity was similar to diversity in CNI/methotrexate controls. The TRB repertoires of T cells infiltrating skin or the GI tract showed only limited overlap with the TRB repertoires found in blood. Donor-recipient similarity was low at 1-2 months but rose over the first year, and later blood repertoires were often dominated by donor CD8+ memory clones.

The clonotype was recovered from a female patient between 18 and 30 years old who received an allogeneic stem cell transplant from an unrelated donor, was CMV-positive, and had acute GVHD only. After a transplant, the donor of the graft may account for some T cells. Sequences were derived from PBMCs, sampled after allogeneic stem cell transplant with posttransplant cyclophosphamide. The V and J segments used are TRBV18 and TRBJ2-7; the D gene is perhaps TRBD1, from 6 matching bases. CDR3 reads: CASSPPGQSKYEQYF. The nucleotide sequence is TGTGCCAGCTCACCACCTGGACAGTCAAAGTACGAGCAGTACTTC.